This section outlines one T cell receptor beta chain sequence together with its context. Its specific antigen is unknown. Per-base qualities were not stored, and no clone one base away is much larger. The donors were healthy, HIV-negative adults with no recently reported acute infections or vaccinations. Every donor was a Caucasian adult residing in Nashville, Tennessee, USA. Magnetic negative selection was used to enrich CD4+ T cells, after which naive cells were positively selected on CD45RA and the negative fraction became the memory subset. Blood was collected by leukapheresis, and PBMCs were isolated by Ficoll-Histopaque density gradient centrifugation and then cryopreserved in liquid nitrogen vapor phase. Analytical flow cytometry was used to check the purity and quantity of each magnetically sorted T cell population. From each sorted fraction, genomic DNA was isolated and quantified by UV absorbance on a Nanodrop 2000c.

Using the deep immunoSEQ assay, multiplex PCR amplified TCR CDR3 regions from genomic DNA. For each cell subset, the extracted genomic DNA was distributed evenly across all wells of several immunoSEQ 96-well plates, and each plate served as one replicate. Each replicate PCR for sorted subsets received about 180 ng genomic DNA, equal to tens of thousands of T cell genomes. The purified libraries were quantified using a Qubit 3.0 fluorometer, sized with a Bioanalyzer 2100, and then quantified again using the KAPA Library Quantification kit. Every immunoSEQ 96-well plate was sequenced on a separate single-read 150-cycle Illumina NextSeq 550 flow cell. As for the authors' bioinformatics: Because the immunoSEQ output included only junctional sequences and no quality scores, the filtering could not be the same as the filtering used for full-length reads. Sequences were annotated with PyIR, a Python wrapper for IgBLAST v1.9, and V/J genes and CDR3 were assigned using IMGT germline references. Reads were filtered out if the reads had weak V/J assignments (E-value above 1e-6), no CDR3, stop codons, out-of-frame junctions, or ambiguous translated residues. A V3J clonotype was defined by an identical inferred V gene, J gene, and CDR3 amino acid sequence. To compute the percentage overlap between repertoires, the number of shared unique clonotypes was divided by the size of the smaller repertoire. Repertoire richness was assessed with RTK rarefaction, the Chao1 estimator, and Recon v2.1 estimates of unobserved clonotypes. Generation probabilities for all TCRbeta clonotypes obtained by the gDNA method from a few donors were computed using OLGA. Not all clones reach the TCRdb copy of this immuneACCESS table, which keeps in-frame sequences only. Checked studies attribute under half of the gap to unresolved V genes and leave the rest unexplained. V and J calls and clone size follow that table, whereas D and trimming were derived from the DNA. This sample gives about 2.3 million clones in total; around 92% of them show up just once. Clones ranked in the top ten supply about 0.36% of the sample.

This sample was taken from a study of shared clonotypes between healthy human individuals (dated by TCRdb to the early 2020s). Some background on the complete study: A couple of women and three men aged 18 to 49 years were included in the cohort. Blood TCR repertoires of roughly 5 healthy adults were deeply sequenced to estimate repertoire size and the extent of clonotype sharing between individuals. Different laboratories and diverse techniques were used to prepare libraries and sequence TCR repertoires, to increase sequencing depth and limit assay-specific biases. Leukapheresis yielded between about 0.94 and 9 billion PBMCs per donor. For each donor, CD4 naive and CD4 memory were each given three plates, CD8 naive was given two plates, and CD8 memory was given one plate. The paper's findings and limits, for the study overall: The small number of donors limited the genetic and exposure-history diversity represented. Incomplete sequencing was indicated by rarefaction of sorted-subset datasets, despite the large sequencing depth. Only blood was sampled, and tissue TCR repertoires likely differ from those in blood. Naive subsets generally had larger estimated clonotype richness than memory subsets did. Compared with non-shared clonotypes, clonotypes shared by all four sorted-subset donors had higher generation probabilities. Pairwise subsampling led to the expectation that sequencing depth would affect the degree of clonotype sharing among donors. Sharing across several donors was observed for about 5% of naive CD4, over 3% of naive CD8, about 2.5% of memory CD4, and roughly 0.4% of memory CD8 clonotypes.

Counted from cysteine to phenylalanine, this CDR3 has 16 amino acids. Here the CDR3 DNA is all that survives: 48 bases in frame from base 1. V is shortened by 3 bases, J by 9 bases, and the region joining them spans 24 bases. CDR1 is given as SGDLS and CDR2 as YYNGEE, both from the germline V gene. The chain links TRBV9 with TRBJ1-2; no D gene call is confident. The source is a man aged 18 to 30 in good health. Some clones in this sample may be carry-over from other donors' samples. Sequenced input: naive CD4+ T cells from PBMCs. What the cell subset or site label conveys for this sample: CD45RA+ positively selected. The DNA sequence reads TGTGCCAGCAGCGCCCATGAGATTTTAGTGCCCGTGAGCTACACCTTC. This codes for CASSAHEILVPVSYTF.